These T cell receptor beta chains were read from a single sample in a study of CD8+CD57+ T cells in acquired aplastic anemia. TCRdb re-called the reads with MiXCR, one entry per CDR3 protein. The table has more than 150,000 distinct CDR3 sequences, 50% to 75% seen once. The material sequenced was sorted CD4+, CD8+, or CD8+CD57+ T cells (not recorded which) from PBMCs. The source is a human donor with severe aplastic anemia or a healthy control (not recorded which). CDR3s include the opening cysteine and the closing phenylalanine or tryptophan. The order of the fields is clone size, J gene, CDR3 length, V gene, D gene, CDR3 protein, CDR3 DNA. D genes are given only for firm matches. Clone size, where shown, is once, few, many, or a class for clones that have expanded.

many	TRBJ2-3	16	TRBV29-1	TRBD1	CSVEPGTGVPSHTQYF	TGCAGCGTTGAACCTGGGACAGGAGTCCCCTCACATACGCAGTATTTT
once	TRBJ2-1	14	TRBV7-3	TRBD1	CASSLGISTGQYFF	TGTGCCAGCAGCTTAGGCATCAGCACGGGACAGTACTTCTTC
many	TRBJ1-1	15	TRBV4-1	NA	CASSQETGMNTEAFF	TGCGCCAGCAGCCAAGAAACGGGGATGAACACTGAAGCTTTCTTT
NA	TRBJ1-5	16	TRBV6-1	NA	CASSLQQRISNQPQHF	TGTGCCAGCAGTCTCCAGCAGAGGATCAGCAATCAGCCCCAGCATTTT
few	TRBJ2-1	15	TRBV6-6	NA	CASSYSRAGANEQFF	TGTGCCAGCAGTTACTCGAGGGCGGGTGCCAATGAGCAGTTCTTC
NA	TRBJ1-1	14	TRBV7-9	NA	CASSQEGRGTEAFF	TGCGCCAGCAGCCAAGAGGGCCGGGGCACTGAAGCTTTCTTT
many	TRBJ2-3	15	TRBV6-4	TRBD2	CASSVAGGEPDTQYF	TGTGCCAGCAGTGTGGCGGGGGGCGAGCCAGATACGCAGTATTTT
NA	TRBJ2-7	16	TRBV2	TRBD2	CASSPGTSPNPYEQYF	TGTGCCAGCAGTCCGGGGACTAGCCCGAATCCCTACGAGCAGTACTTC
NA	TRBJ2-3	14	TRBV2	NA	CASPGGRRGDTQYF	TGTGCCAGCCCCGGCGGGCGTCGGGGAGATACGCAGTATTTT
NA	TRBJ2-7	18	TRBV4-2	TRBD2	CASSPRLHLAGGPNEQYF	TGTGCCAGCAGCCCTCGCCTCCACCTAGCGGGAGGGCCGAACGAGCAGTACTTC
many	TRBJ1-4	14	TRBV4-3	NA	CASSQGSINEKLFF	TGCGCCAGCAGCCAGGGGTCTATTAATGAAAAACTGTTTTTT
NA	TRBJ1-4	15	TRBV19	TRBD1	CASSRDRLANEKLFF	TGTGCCAGTAGTAGGGACAGGCTCGCTAATGAAAAACTGTTTTTT
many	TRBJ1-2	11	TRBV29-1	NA	CSVWGDYGYTF	TGCAGCGTTTGGGGGGACTATGGCTACACCTTC
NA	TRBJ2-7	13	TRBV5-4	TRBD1	CASSPQGGHEQYF	TGTGCCAGCAGCCCACAGGGGGGCCACGAGCAGTACTTC
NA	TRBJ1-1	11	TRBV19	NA	CASTPTWGVFF	TGTGCCAGTACCCCGACCTGGGGGGTTTTCTTT
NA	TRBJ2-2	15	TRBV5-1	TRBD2	CASSFSLAGPGELFF	TGCGCCAGCAGCTTTAGCCTAGCGGGACCCGGGGAGCTGTTTTTT
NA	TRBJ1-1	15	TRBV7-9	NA	CASSFPPSEQTEAFF	TGTGCCAGCAGCTTCCCCCCCAGTGAGCAGACTGAAGCTTTCTTT
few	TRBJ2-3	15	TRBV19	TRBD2	CASASSGDGTDTQYF	TGTGCCTCCGCTTCTAGCGGAGACGGGACAGATACGCAGTATTTT
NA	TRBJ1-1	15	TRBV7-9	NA	CASSRKGGRNTEAFF	TGTGCCAGCAGCCGGAAGGGGGGCCGGAACACTGAAGCTTTCTTT
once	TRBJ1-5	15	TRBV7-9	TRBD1	CASSIGDSSNQPQHF	TGTGCCAGCAGCATAGGGGACAGTAGCAATCAGCCCCAGCATTTT
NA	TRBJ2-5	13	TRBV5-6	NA	CASSGSDQETQYF	TGTGCCAGCTCTGGGAGTGATCAAGAGACCCAGTACTTC
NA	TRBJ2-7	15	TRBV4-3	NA	CASSQDTGKAYEQYF	TGCGCCAGCAGCCAAGATACCGGGAAAGCCTACGAGCAGTACTTC
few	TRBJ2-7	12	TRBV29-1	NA	CSVEGVTYEQYF	TGCAGCGTTGAGGGGGTAACTTACGAGCAGTACTTC
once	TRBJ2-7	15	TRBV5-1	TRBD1	CASSSKQGWDYEQYF	TGCGCCAGCAGCTCCAAACAGGGGTGGGACTACGAGCAGTACTTC
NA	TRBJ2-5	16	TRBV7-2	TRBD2	CASSARTSGGIGTQYF	TGTGCCAGCAGCGCCCGGACTAGCGGGGGGATTGGGACCCAGTACTTC
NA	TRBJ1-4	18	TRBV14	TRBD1	CASSQEAQGQRVNEKLFF	TGTGCCAGCAGCCAAGAGGCACAGGGGCAGCGGGTAAATGAAAAACTGTTTTTT
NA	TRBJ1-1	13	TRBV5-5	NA	CASSRRGRTEAFF	TGTGCCAGCAGCCGCCGAGGCAGGACTGAAGCTTTCTTT
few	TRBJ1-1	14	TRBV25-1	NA	CASVDSKGMTEAFF	TGTGCCAGCGTGGACAGTAAGGGGATGACTGAAGCTTTCTTT
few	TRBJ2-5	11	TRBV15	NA	CATSRTETQYF	TGTGCCACCAGCAGAACGGAGACCCAGTACTTC
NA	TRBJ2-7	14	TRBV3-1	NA	CASSQVMSSYEQYF	TGTGCCAGCAGCCAAGTGATGAGCTCCTACGAGCAGTACTTC
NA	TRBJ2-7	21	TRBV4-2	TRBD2	CASSVVPGGHSFRPHSYEQYF	TGTGCCAGCAGCGTCGTACCGGGAGGACACAGCTTCCGACCACACTCCTACGAGCAGTACTTC
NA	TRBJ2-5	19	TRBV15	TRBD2	CATSFYRAGGPWGEETQYF	TGTGCCACCAGCTTCTACCGAGCGGGAGGGCCTTGGGGGGAAGAGACCCAGTACTTC